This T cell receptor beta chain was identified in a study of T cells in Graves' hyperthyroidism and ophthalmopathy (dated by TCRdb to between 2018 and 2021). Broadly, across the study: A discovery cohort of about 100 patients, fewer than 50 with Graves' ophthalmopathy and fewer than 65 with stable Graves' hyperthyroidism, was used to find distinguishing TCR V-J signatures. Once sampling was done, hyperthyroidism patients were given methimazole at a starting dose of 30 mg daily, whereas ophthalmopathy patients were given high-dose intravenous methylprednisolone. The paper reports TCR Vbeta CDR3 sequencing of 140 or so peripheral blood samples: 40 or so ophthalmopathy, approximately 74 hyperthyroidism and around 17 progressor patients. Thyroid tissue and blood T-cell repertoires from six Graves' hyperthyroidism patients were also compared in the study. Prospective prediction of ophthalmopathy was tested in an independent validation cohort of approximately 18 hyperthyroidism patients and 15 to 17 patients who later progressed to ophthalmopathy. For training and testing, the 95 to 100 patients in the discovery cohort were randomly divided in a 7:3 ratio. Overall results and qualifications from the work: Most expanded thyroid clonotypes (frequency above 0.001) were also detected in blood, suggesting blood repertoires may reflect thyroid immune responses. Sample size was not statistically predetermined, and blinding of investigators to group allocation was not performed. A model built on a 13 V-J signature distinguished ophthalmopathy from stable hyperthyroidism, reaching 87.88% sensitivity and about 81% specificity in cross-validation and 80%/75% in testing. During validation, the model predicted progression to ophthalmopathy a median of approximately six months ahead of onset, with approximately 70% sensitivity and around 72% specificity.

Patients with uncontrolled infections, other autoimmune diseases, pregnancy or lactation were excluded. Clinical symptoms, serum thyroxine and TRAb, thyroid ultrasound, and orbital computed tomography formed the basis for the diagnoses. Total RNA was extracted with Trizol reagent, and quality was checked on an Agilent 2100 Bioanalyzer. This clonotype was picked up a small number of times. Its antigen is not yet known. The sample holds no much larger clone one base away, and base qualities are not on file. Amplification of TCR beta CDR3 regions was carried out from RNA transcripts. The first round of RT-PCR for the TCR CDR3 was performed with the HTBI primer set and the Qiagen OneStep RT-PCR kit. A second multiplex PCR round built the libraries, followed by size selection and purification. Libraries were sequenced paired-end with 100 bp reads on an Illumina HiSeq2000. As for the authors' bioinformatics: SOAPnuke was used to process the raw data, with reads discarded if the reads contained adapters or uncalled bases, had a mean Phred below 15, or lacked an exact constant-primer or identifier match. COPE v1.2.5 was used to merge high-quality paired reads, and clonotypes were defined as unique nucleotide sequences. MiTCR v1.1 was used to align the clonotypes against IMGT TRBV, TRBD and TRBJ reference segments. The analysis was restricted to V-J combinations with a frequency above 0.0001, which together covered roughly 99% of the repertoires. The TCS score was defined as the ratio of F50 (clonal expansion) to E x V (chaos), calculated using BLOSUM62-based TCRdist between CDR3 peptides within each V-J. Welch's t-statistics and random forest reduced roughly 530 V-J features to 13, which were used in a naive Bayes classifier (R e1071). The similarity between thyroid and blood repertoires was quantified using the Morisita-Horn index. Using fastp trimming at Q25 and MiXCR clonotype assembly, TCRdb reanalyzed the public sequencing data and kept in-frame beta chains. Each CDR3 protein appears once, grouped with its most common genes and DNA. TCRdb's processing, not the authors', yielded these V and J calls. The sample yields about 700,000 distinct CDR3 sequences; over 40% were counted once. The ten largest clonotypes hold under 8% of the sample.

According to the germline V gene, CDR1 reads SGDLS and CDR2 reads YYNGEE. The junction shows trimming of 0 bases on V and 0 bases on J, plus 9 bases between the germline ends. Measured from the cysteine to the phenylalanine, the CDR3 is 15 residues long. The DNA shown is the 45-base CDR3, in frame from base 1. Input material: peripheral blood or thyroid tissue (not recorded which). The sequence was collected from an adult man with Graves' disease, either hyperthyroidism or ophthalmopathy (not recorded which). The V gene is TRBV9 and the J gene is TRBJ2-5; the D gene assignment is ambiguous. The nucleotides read TGTGCCAGCAGCGTAGGGACCGCTGACCAAGAGACCCAGTACTTC. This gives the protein CASSVGTADQETQYF.